Listed here are 13 T cell receptor beta chains from one sample, sequenced in a study of human T cells and chemical hapten exposure. Time point reported: patch test 3, about 24 weeks after DPC sensitization. Treatment indicated: therapeutic diphenylcyclopropenone sensitization with weekly scalp DPC. A single record per CDR3 protein comes from TCRdb applying MiXCR to the RACE reads. The repertoire holds tens of thousands of distinct CDR3 sequences, around 12% seen once, with around 2.4% in the top ten. Sample: whole blood, taken in connection with sensitization to the hapten diphenylcyclopropenone (DPC). Every receptor here comes from a man aged 25-45 years with alopecia areata. Some clones in this sample may be carry-over from other donors' samples.

The V call is TRBV7-9, the J call TRBJ2-7; 8 nucleotides match TRBD1. Looked up from germline, CDR1 is SEHNR and CDR2 is FQNEAQ (reference sequence). Trimming took 5 bases from V and 5 from J; bases not matched to a gene: 11. The CDR3 spans 15 residues. CDR3 DNA: TGTGCCAGCAGCCGAACTGGACAGGGTTTCGACGAGCAGTACTTC. It encodes CASSRTGQGFDEQYF.

V usage is TRBV12-3 or TRBV12-4 and J usage is TRBJ2-5; perhaps TRBD2 as D (6 bases). CDR3 size: 15 residues. Deletions cut 3 bases from V and 5 bases from J, with 16 bases between. The CDR3 coding sequence is TGTGCCAGCAGTTTGGGGACTCCTCGGGGTGAGACCCAGTACTTC. Its translation: CASSLGTPRGETQYF.

The chain links TRBV29-1 to TRBJ1-2, with D perhaps TRBD1 (6 bases). V was clipped by 4 bases and J by 4 bases, with 13 bases between them. CDR1 and CDR2 (germline): SQVTM, ANQGSEA. The CDR3 sequence is 13 residues long. CDR3 residues: CSVGVQGGYGYTF. DNA of the CDR3: TGCAGCGTTGGGGTTCAAGGGGGCTATGGCTACACCTTC.

The chain is built from TRBV9 and TRBJ1-5, with D perhaps matching TRBD1 (5 bases). The CDR3 loop spans 14 amino acids. V was trimmed by 4 bases and J by 5 bases, leaving 13 bases between them. Germline V gives CDR1 SGDLS, CDR2 YYNGEE. The CDR3 region has the DNA TGTGCCAGCAGCCCAGGGCTCCTGGATCAGCCCCAGCATTTT. It specifies CASSPGLLDQPQHF.

The V call is TRBV11-2, the J call TRBJ2-7; 8 nucleotides agree with TRBD1. Germline values: CDR1 SGHAT, CDR2 FQNNGV. Germline trimming cut 5 bases from V and 6 bases from J; bases unmatched to any gene: 6. This CDR3 has 13 amino acids. The CDR3 loop is CASSPTTGAEQYF. The CDR3 nucleotides read TGTGCCAGCAGCCCGACGACAGGGGCCGAGCAGTACTTC. The whole variable domain, remainder taken from reference TRBV11-2 and TRBJ2-7, is EAGVAQSPRYKIIEKRQSVAFWCNPISGHATLYWYQQILGQGPKLLIQFQNNGVVDDSQLPKDRFSAERLKGVDSTLKIQPAKLEDSAVYLCASSPTTGAEQYFGPGTRLTVT.

The CDR3 spells CACRVTSSTDTQYF. The CDR3 coding sequence is TGTGCCTGCCGGGTGACCTCTAGCACAGATACGCAGTATTTT. The chain uses TRBV7-6 and TRBJ2-3, with D unclear. The germline V and J ends were trimmed by 11 bases and 0 bases, with 15 bases remaining between them. The CDR3 contains 14 residues. Germline assignment: CDR1 SGHVS and CDR2 FNYEAQ.

This clonotype was seen at least ten times. V is TRBV7-8 and J is TRBJ2-1; 8 positions match TRBD1. Germline CDR1 SGHVS, CDR2 FQNEAQ. J lost 4 bases, V lost 4 bases, and 6 bases had no gene match. The CDR3 is 15 amino acids. CDR3 bases: TGTGCCAGCAGCTCAGGGGGCGGGATGTACAATGAGCAGTTCTTC. It translates to CASSSGGGMYNEQFF.

This clonotype was observed a few times. The rearrangement joins TRBV9 to TRBJ1-5; D is unresolved. With 0 bases removed from V and 4 bases from J, the gap between germline ends came to 14 bases. Germline V gives CDR1 SGDLS, CDR2 YYNGEE. The CDR3 extends over 16 amino acids. The CDR3 here is CASSVGPSYGNQPQHF. CDR3 nucleotide sequence: TGTGCCAGCAGCGTAGGCCCTAGCTACGGGAATCAGCCCCAGCATTTT.

This chain connects TRBV28 to TRBJ1-5; 7 positions agree with TRBD1. This CDR3 region has 13 residues. The germline V gene has CDR1 MDHEN and CDR2 SYDVKM. V shed 7 bases, J shed 4 bases, and the junction held 4 bases outside the gene matches. CDR3 in DNA: TGTGCCAGCACCTTGGACAGGAATCAGCCCCAGCATTTT. It is translated as CASTLDRNQPQHF.

This clonotype was counted only a few times. J is TRBJ2-3 and V is TRBV4-3; 7 positions agree with TRBD2. This CDR3 region has 18 residues. Germline CDR1 LGHNA, CDR2 YSLEER. V trimming: 3 bases; J trimming: 1 base; junction bases outside the gene matches: 13. In DNA, the CDR3 is TGCGCCAGCAGCCAGGAGCCCAGCGGGGCCCGCGGCACAGATACGCAGTATTTT. Protein: CASSQEPSGARGTDTQYF.

This clonotype has a handful of counts. This sequence joins TRBV28 and TRBJ2-4; 7 bases are shared with TRBD2. This CDR3 region has 15 residues. V dropped 3 bases and J dropped 4; count of bases not matched to a gene: 6. Germline V gene lookup returns CDR1 MDHEN and CDR2 SYDVKM. CDR3 DNA sequence: TGTGCCAGCAGTTTTTATTGGGAGGGGAAAAACATTCAGTACTTC. Protein product: CASSFYWEGKNIQYF.

This clonotype was counted at least ten times. The chain combines TRBV30 with TRBJ1-2; no clear D. This CDR3 contains 13 residues. The V end lost 4 bases, the J end lost 5 bases, and 14 bases lay between the germline ends. Germline-derived CDR1 and CDR2 are GTSNPN and SVGIG (reference sequence). Here the CDR3 DNA reads TGTGCCTGGAAAAGCCCTTCGGAGTATGGCTACACCTTC. It is translated as CAWKSPSEYGYTF. The variable domain in full, completed from reference TRBV30 and TRBJ1-2, reads SQTIHQWPATLVQPVGSPLSLECTVEGTSNPNLYWYRQAAGRGLQLLFYSVGIGQISSEVPQNLSASRPQDRQFILSSKKLLLSDSGFYLCAWKSPSEYGYTFGSGTRLTVV.

This clonotype came up many times. The J gene is TRBJ2-7, the V gene TRBV12-3 or TRBV12-4; no reliable D call. The CDR3 is 13 residues long. The V gene lost 6 bases and the J gene lost 2 bases, with 11 bases spanning the gap. CDR3: CASSPPGAYEQYF. The CDR3 DNA reads as TGTGCCAGCAGCCCCCCCGGAGCCTACGAGCAGTACTTC.